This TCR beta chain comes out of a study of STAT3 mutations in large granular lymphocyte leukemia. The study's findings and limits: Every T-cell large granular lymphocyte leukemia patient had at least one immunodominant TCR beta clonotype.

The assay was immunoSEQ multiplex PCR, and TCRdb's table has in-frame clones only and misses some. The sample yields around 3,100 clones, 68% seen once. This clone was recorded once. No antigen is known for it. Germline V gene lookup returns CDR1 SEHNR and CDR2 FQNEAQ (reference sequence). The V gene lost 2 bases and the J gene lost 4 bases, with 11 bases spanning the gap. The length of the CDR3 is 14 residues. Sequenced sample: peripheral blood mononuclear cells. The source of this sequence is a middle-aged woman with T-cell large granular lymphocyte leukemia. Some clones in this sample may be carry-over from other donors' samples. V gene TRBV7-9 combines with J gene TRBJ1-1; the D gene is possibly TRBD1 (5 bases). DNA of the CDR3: TGTGCCAGCAGCTTACGGGGGGTGGGCACTGAAGCTTTCTTT. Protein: CASSLRGVGTEAFF.